The 25 T cell receptor beta chains given below trace back to one sample, sequenced in a study of cytomegalovirus exposure and HLA in healthy donors. The PCR employed 60 Vbeta primers together with 13 Jbeta primers. Here immunoSEQ multiplex PCR was the method, and the copy in TCRdb shows in-frame clones only, minus some. Of around 100,000 clones listed, around 82% were seen once; the top ten hold 10%. The sequencing sample was made of PBMCs. These receptors all stem from a woman aged 18-35 years in good health and CMV-seropositive.

The chain employs TRBV30 and TRBJ1-2; D is perhaps TRBD1 (5 bases). Germline CDR1 is GTSNPN and CDR2 is SVGIG (reference sequence). Trimming shortened V by 2 bases and J by 4 bases, and 14 bases separated the two germline ends. The CDR3 contains 14 residues. CDR3 amino acids: CAWSLTGHLYGYTF. CDR3 sequence (DNA): TGTGCCTGGAGTTTGACCGGACACCTCTATGGCTACACCTTC.

The chain recombines TRBV7-2 with TRBJ2-1; 8 bases are a match to TRBD2. The germline V gene encodes CDR1 SGHTA and CDR2 FQGNSA. J gave up 13 bases and V 4 bases, and 6 bases lay outside the gene matches. The CDR3 has 12 amino acids. CDR3 bases: TGTGCCAGCAGCTCCCCCTGGACTAGCCAGTTCTTC. This translates into CASSSPWTSQFF.

The rearrangement uses TRBV29-1 and TRBJ1-1, with D tentatively TRBD1 (5 bases). Trimming took off 5 bases at V and 4 bases at J, with 14 bases between the two ends. Germline CDR1 reads SQVTM; CDR2 reads ANQGSEA. The CDR3 covers 13 residues. CDR3 sequence: CSVKGEVFTEAFF. The CDR3 DNA follows: TGCAGCGTTAAAGGGGAGGTGTTCACTGAAGCTTTCTTT.

J is TRBJ2-7 and V is TRBV2; a weak D match, TRBD1 (6 bases). Looked up from germline, CDR1 is SNHLY and CDR2 is FYNNEI. V was clipped by 6 bases and J by 2 bases, with 17 bases between them. This CDR3 comprises 15 residues. DNA for the CDR3: TGTGCCAGCAGGAAGGACAGTCCTACGGCCTACGAGCAGTACTTC. This sequence encodes CASRKDSPTAYEQYF.

The chain uses TRBV6-6 and TRBJ2-7, with D maybe TRBD1 (5 bases). The CDR3 covers 12 residues. V dropped 6 bases and J dropped 3 bases, with 9 bases sitting between them. CDR1 and CDR2 (germline): MNHNY, SVGAGI (reference sequence). CDR3 region: CASRSTVYEQYF. CDR3 nucleotides: TGTGCCAGCAGGTCGACAGTCTACGAGCAGTACTTC.

The chain is built from TRBV13 and TRBJ2-1; TRBD2 matches at 9 bases. Unmatched junction bases numbered 19, after V lost 5 bases and J lost 5 bases. This CDR3 spans 19 amino acids. In germline, CDR1 is PRHDT, CDR2 FYEKMQ (reference sequence). CDR3 nucleotide sequence: TGTGCCAGCAGCCACACTCGACTAGCGGCGGGAGGTAGGGACAATGAGCAGTTCTTC. Protein: CASSHTRLAAGGRDNEQFF.

The J gene is TRBJ2-7, the V gene TRBV4-1, with a weak D call TRBD1 (5 bases). Germline CDR1 reads MGHRA; CDR2 reads YSYEKL. The CDR3 is 13 amino acids. V was shortened by 6 bases and J by 3 bases, with 12 bases between the two germline ends. Here the CDR3 reads CASRPTERYEQYF. The CDR3 DNA reads as TGCGCCAGCAGACCGACAGAGCGCTACGAGCAGTACTTC.

The chain joins TRBV7-3 to TRBJ2-1; possible D gene TRBD1, 6 bases. V was cut by 1 base and J by 6 bases, with 10 bases left in between. The CDR3 spans 14 residues. From germline, CDR1 is SGHTA and CDR2 FQGTGA. In DNA form, the CDR3 reads TGTGCCAGCAGCTTAAATTCAGGGGTCAATGAGCAGTTCTTC. Protein sequence: CASSLNSGVNEQFF.

This chain connects TRBV10-2 to TRBJ2-7, with TRBD2 identical over 7 bases. J gave up 2 bases and V 6 bases, and 4 bases lay outside the gene matches. This CDR3 has 13 amino acids. Germline CDR1 and CDR2: WSHSY and SAAADI. The CDR3 region has the DNA TGCGCCAGCAGCATTACTAGCGCCTACGAGCAGTACTTC. This translates into CASSITSAYEQYF.

This clone was observed a handful of times. The chain is built from TRBV7-7 and TRBJ1-1; 7 nucleotides agree with TRBD1. CDR1 and CDR2 (germline): SSHAT, FNYEAQ (reference sequence). Trimming removed 5 bases from V and 5 bases from J; junction bases left unmatched: 5. The CDR3 consists of 13 residues. CDR3 amino acids: CASSQGVETEAFF. CDR3 DNA: TGTGCCAGCAGCCAGGGGGTTGAAACTGAAGCTTTCTTT.

This sequence joins TRBV7-2 and TRBJ2-7; TRBD2 agrees at 9 bases. CDR1 and CDR2 from the germline V gene are SGHTA and FQGNSA. CDR3 length equals 16 residues. Trimming at V came to 2 bases and at J to 4 bases, leaving 9 bases not matched to a gene. The CDR3 nucleotides are TGTGCCAGCAGCTTAACGTTCCTAGCGGGGAAATACGAGCAGTACTTC. This sequence encodes CASSLTFLAGKYEQYF.

The rearrangement uses TRBV2 and TRBJ2-7; D is possibly TRBD2 (6 bases). The CDR3 is made up of 14 amino acids. V was cut by 1 base and J by 4 bases, with 11 bases left in between. Germline V gene data show CDR1 as SNHLY and CDR2 as FYNNEI. CDR3 loop: CASSEGGEQYEQYF. CDR3 coding DNA: TGTGCCAGCAGTGAAGGCGGGGAGCAATACGAGCAGTACTTC.

V and J are TRBV2 and TRBJ1-6, with 7 bases fitting TRBD1. CDR3 length: 15 amino acids. Germline V gives CDR1 SNHLY, CDR2 FYNNEI. J lost 7 bases, V lost 5 bases, and 8 bases had no gene match. The CDR3 DNA is TGTGCCAGCAGTATCCCCGGGACAGCCAATTCACCCCTCCACTTT. Its protein is CASSIPGTANSPLHF.

This chain joins TRBV6-6 and TRBJ2-7; tentative D call: TRBD2 (7 bases). This CDR3 has 15 residues. Germline lookup yields CDR1 MNHNY and CDR2 SVGAGI (reference sequence). Trimming pared 5 bases from V and 0 bases from J, leaving 14 bases between. The CDR3 loop is CASSKQGGASYEQYF. The CDR3 DNA reads TGTGCCAGCAGTAAACAAGGGGGGGCCTCCTACGAGCAGTACTTC.

This chain's CDR3 is CASSSTWDRGSKKLFF. CDR3 nucleotides: TGTGCCAGCAGCTCCACTTGGGACAGGGGATCGAAAAAACTGTTTTTT. The chain carries TRBV5-4 and TRBJ1-4, with 10 bases identical to TRBD1. CDR1 SGHNT and CDR2 YYREEE come from the germline V gene (reference sequence). The V gene end was trimmed by 3 bases and the J gene end by 9 bases; junction bases not matched to a gene: 11. This CDR3 comprises 16 residues.

The chain recombines TRBV5-1 with TRBJ2-1; 7 positions match TRBD1. The germline CDR1 and CDR2 sequences are SGHRS and YFSETQ. Trimming cost V 1 base and J 4 bases; bases outside gene matches: 11. This CDR3 region has 17 residues. The CDR3: CASSLRLQGQRYNEQFF. The CDR3 DNA is TGCGCCAGCAGCTTGAGGTTGCAGGGACAGCGATACAATGAGCAGTTCTTC.

This clone was seen only once. The chain recombines TRBV19 with TRBJ2-5; D is perhaps TRBD2 (5 bases). Germline V gene data show CDR1 as LNHDA and CDR2 as SQIVND (reference sequence). Trimming took off 6 bases at V and 3 bases at J, with 17 bases between the two ends. The length of the CDR3 is 15 residues. The CDR3, as DNA: TGTGCCAGTAGCCCCCGCGGAGGCAGAGAAGAGACCCAGTACTTC. As protein: CASSPRGGREETQYF.

This clone was detected a few times. The chain links TRBV4-1 to TRBJ2-1, with a possible D match to TRBD2 (6 bases). The CDR3 consists of 15 residues. V gave up 3 bases and J gave up 9 bases, with 18 bases separating them. From germline, CDR1 is MGHRA and CDR2 YSYEKL. The CDR3 region has the DNA TGCGCCAGCAGCCACCTGGTGGGGGGATTGGGTGAGCAGTTCTTC. Translating it yields CASSHLVGGLGEQFF.

The chain carries TRBV6-5 and TRBJ1-1, with D possibly TRBD1 on 6 matching bases. This CDR3 region has 13 residues. The V gene lost 6 bases and the J gene lost 8 bases, with 16 bases spanning the gap. Germline assignment: CDR1 MNHEY and CDR2 SVGAGI. In nucleotides, the CDR3 is TGTGCCAGCAGCCACAAAAGACAGGAGGAAGCTTTCTTT. Translation gives CASSHKRQEEAFF.

The DNA for the CDR3 is TGTGCCAGCAGTTTGTCCAGGCTTGAGCAGTACTTC. This gives the protein CASSLSRLEQYF. This chain joins TRBV28 and TRBJ2-7; D unresolved. Germline CDR1 reads MDHEN; CDR2 reads SYDVKM. The CDR3 is 12 residues long. Trimming cost V 3 bases and J 7 bases, with 10 bases left between them.

V is TRBV5-8 and J is TRBJ1-5; D is undetermined. V lost 2 bases and J lost 7, with 19 bases in between. Germline values: CDR1 SGHTS, CDR2 YDEGEE. CDR3 length: 16 residues. Here the CDR3 reads CASSFSGRGGWQPQHF. For the CDR3, the DNA is TGTGCCAGCAGCTTCTCAGGACGGGGAGGTTGGCAGCCCCAGCATTTT.

V and J are TRBV28 and TRBJ1-1; D might be TRBD1 (5 bases). CDR3 size: 15 residues. Trimming left V 5 bases short and J 2 bases short, with 15 bases between. CDR1 and CDR2 from the germline V gene are MDHEN and SYDVKM. As DNA, the CDR3 is TGTGCCAGCAGTCCCCCGCAGGGCCACAACACTGAAGCTTTCTTT. It specifies CASSPPQGHNTEAFF.

V gene TRBV15 combines with J gene TRBJ1-1; no clear D gene. This CDR3 has 15 residues. V gave up 1 base and J gave up 4 bases, with 13 bases separating them. Germline V gives CDR1 LNHNV, CDR2 YYDKDF (reference sequence). The CDR3 region is CATSRAGGWSTEAFF. The CDR3 DNA reads TGTGCCACCAGCAGAGCGGGCGGGTGGAGCACTGAAGCTTTCTTT.

The sample holds one count of this clone. The chain uses TRBV18 and TRBJ2-7; 12 nucleotides match TRBD2. The germline gives CDR1 KGHSH, CDR2 LQKENI. V gave up 0 bases and J gave up 0 bases; unmatched junction bases: 9. The CDR3 contains 19 residues. The CDR3 region is CASSPPGLAGPLSSYEQYF. In DNA form, the CDR3 reads TGTGCCAGCTCACCACCAGGACTAGCGGGACCTCTATCCTCCTACGAGCAGTACTTC. The full variable domain, completed using reference TRBV18 and TRBJ2-7, is NAGVMQNPRHLVRRRGQEARLRCSPMKGHSHVYWYRQLPEEGLKFMVYLQKENIIDESGMPKERFSAEFPKEGPSILRIQQVVRGDSAAYFCASSPPGLAGPLSSYEQYFGPGTRLTVT.

This clone showed up just once. The chain combines TRBV7-6 with TRBJ1-5, with 7 positions matching TRBD1. This CDR3 spans 17 amino acids. Germline lookup yields CDR1 SGHVS and CDR2 FNYEAQ. The junction had 12 bases not matched to a gene; V was cut back by 3 bases and J by 4 bases. CDR3 sequence reads: CASSFTARQGSNQPQHF. The CDR3 bases are TGTGCCAGCAGCTTCACTGCCCGACAGGGAAGTAATCAGCCCCAGCATTTT.